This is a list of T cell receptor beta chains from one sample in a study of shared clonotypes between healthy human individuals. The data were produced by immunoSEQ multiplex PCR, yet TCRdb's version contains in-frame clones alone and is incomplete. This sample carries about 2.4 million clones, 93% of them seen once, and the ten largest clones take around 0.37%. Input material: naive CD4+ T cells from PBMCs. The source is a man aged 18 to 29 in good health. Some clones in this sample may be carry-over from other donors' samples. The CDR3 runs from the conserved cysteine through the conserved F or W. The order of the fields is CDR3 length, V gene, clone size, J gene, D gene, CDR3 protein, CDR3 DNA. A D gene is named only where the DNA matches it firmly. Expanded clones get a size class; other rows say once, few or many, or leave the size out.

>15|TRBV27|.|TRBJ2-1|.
CATRWRQSSYNEQFF
TGTGCCACCCGGTGGCGTCAAAGCTCCTACAATGAGCAGTTCTTC
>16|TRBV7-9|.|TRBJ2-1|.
CASSGPRDSRPNEQFF
TGTGCCAGCAGCGGCCCCCGGGACTCCCGCCCAAATGAGCAGTTCTTC
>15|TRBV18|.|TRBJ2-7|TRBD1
CASSPPGQGWYEQYF
TGTGCCAGCTCACCGCCGGGACAGGGGTGGTACGAGCAGTACTTC
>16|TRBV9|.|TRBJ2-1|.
CASSATGGLLYNEQFF
TGTGCCAGCAGCGCCACAGGAGGACTGCTCTACAATGAGCAGTTCTTC
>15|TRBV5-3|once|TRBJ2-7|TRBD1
CARSARDRGLAEQYF
TGTGCCAGAAGCGCCCGGGACAGGGGGCTTGCGGAGCAGTACTTC
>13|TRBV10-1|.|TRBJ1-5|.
CASSESGNQPQHF
TGCGCCAGCAGTGAGTCGGGAAATCAGCCCCAGCATTTT
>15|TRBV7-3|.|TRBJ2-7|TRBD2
CASSRGLASDYEQYF
TGTGCCAGCAGCCGGGGACTAGCCTCTGATTACGAGCAGTACTTC
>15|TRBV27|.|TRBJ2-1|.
CASSPTSISYNEQFF
TGTGCCAGCAGCCCGACTAGTATCTCCTACAATGAGCAGTTCTTC
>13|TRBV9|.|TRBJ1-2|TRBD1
CASARGQESGYTF
TGTGCCAGCGCGAGGGGGCAAGAGAGTGGCTACACCTTC
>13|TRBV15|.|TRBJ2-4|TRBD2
CATSRAREAIQYF
TGTGCCACCAGCAGAGCCCGGGAGGCCATTCAGTACTTC
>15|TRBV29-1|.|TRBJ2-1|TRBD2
CSLRTGLAGVSEQFF
TGCAGCTTACGCACTGGACTAGCGGGAGTGAGTGAGCAGTTCTTC
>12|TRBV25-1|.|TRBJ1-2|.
CASSEGGYGYTF
TGTGCCAGCAGTGAGGGGGGCTATGGCTACACCTTC
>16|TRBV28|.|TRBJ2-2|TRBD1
CASSSSDRRFTGELFF
TGTGCCAGCAGTTCCTCGGACAGGCGGTTCACCGGGGAGCTGTTTTTT
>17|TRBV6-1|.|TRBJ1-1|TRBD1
CASSEWAAGGKGTEAFF
TGTGCCAGCAGTGAATGGGCGGCAGGGGGAAAGGGAACTGAAGCTTTCTTT
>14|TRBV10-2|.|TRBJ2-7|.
CASREVRPTHEQYF
TGCGCCAGCAGGGAGGTAAGGCCGACTCACGAGCAGTACTTC
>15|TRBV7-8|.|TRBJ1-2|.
CASSLAGRQNYGYTF
TGTGCCAGCAGCTTGGCCGGTCGCCAAAACTATGGCTACACCTTC
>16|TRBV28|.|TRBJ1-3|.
CASSFGGPASGNTIYF
TGTGCCAGCAGTTTCGGGGGGCCAGCCTCTGGAAACACCATATATTTT
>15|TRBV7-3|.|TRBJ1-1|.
CASSLGGPQNTEAFF
TGTGCCAGCAGCTTGGGAGGGCCCCAGAACACTGAAGCTTTCTTT
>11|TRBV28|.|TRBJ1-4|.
CASSVRGKLFF
TGTGCCAGCAGTGTTCGTGGGAAACTGTTTTTT
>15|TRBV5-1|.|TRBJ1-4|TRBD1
CASSSQTGGGEKLFF
TGCGCCAGCAGCTCTCAGACAGGGGGCGGTGAAAAACTGTTTTTT
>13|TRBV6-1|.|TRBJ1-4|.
CASIGATNEKLFF
TGTGCCAGCATTGGCGCAACTAATGAAAAACTGTTTTTT
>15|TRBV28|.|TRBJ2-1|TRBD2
CASSKPGLALDEQFF
TGTGCCAGCAGTAAGCCGGGACTAGCGTTGGATGAGCAGTTCTTC
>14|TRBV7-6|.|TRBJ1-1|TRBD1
CASSSGQVNTEAFF
TGTGCCAGCAGCTCAGGACAGGTGAACACTGAAGCTTTCTTT
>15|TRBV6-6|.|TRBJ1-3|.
CASSQPDSRGNTIYF
TGTGCCAGCAGTCAACCCGATTCAAGGGGTAACACCATATATTTT
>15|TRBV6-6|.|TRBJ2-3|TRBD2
CASKPTSGPTDTQYF
TGTGCCAGCAAGCCCACTAGCGGCCCCACAGATACGCAGTATTTT
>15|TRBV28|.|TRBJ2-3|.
CASSTRGTGTDTQYF
TGTGCCAGCAGCACCCGCGGGACCGGCACAGATACGCAGTATTTT